This entry lists 32 T cell receptor beta chains sequenced from one sample in a study of blood T cell repertoires in COVID-19 (dated by TCRdb to 2018 to 2021). The library came from the immunoSEQ multiplex PCR assay. This immuneACCESS table, as held by TCRdb, lists in-frame sequences with V and J called but not all clones. Of the missing ones, under half trace to an unresolved V gene in checked studies; the others have no known cause. The sample data list about 82,000 clones, and 70% to 90% of these were observed just once. Clones ranked in the top ten supply 18% of the sample. Sequences were obtained from peripheral blood. These receptor sequences come from a man older than 75 with active or convalescent COVID-19.

A few counts support this clone. The chain uses TRBV19 and TRBJ1-5; D perhaps matches TRBD1 (6 bases). Germline V gene lookup returns CDR1 LNHDA and CDR2 SQIVND (reference sequence). The CDR3 has 15 residues. V shed 6 bases and J shed 6 bases, with 18 bases lying between them. The CDR3 reads CASRSGGGSVQPQHF. The CDR3 DNA is TGTGCCAGTAGATCGGGGGGGGGCAGCGTTCAGCCCCAGCATTTT.

This clone was recorded only once. The chain carries TRBV6-4 and TRBJ2-6; maybe TRBD2 (6 bases). CDR3 size: 14 residues. The germline V gene encodes CDR1 MRHNA and CDR2 SNTAGT. Trimming stripped 6 bases from V and 1 base from J, with 7 bases between. The CDR3 region has the DNA TGTGCCAGCAGGGGGGGTTCTGGGGCCAACGTCCTGACTTTC. As protein: CASRGGSGANVLTF.

The genes are TRBV6-4 and TRBJ1-3; no firm D call. Per germline, CDR1 MRHNA and CDR2 SNTAGT. Trimming pared 4 bases from V and 0 bases from J, leaving 10 bases between. This CDR3 has 15 amino acids. The CDR3 sequence: CASSAFHGSGNTIYF. As DNA, the CDR3 is TGTGCCAGCAGTGCGTTCCACGGCTCTGGAAACACCATATATTTT.

In this sample, this clone turned up once. This rearrangement joins TRBV7-2 to TRBJ1-2; D is ambiguous. Looked up from germline, CDR1 is SGHTA and CDR2 is FQGNSA. The CDR3 spans 12 residues. V gave up 5 bases and J gave up 9 bases, with 13 bases separating them. DNA of the CDR3: TGTGCCAGCAGCCCTTATTCCGGGAGCTACACCTTC. Encoded protein: CASSPYSGSYTF. Filled out from reference TRBV7-2 and TRBJ1-2, the complete variable domain reads GAGVSQSPSNKVTEKGKDVELRCDPISGHTALYWYRQSLGQGLEFLIYFQGNSAPDKSGLPSDRFSAERTGGSVSTLTIQRTQQEDSAVYLCASSPYSGSYTFGSGTRLTVV.

The chain links TRBV21-1 to TRBJ2-7; the D call of TRBD2 is as the table states it, not checked on the DNA. TRBV21-1 is given as a pseudogene. CDR3 length: 16 amino acids. The CDR3 bases are TGTGCCAGCAGCGCCTCGACTAGCGGGAGCTCCTACGAGCAGTACGTC. This translates into CASSASTSGSSYEQYV.

The rearrangement uses TRBV6-1 and TRBJ2-7, with D possibly being TRBD1 (6 bases). The germline gives CDR1 MNHNS, CDR2 SASEGT. The CDR3 contains 13 residues. With 3 bases removed from V and 7 bases from J, the gap between germline ends came to 13 bases. This CDR3 reads CASSEGAVREQYV. In DNA, the CDR3 is TGTGCCAGCAGTGAGGGGGCTGTGAGGGAGCAGTACGTC.

This CDR3 reads CASSGGTVFSSYNEQFF. CDR3 DNA sequence: TGTGCCAGCAGCGGCGGGACTGTCTTTAGCTCCTACAATGAGCAGTTCTTC. V gene TRBV5-8 combines with J gene TRBJ2-1; tentative D call: TRBD2 (6 bases). In germline, CDR1 is SGHTS, CDR2 YDEGEE. Trimming removed 4 bases at V and 0 bases at J, with 17 bases between. The CDR3 totals 17 residues.

The chain couples TRBV7-3 to TRBJ1-1, with no clear D. Trimming took 5 bases from V and 1 from J, leaving 8 bases between them. Germline CDR1 SGHTA, CDR2 FQGTGA. The CDR3 extends over 13 amino acids. CDR3 nucleotides: TGTGCCAGCAGCCGAGGAGGGAACACTGAAGCTTTCTTT. Protein: CASSRGGNTEAFF.

This chain links TRBV18 with TRBJ2-7; tentatively, D is TRBD1 (6 bases). CDR1 is KGHSH and CDR2 is LQKENI in the germline V gene. The CDR3 is made up of 14 amino acids. Trimming removed 1 base at V and 2 bases at J, with 9 bases between. The CDR3 DNA is TGTGCCAGCTCACCACGGGGACAAGCCTACGAGCAGTACGTC. The encoded protein is CASSPRGQAYEQYV.

The rearrangement joins TRBV10-2 to TRBJ2-5; D unresolved. CDR1 WSHSY and CDR2 SAAADI come from the germline V gene. V shed 7 bases and J shed 3 bases, with 9 bases lying between them. This CDR3 is 12 amino acids long. DNA for the CDR3: TGCGCCAGCAAGAGAGTGGAAGAGACCCAGTACTTC. Translated, it gives CASKRVEETQYF.

The chain joins TRBV28 to TRBJ2-5, with D perhaps matching TRBD1 (6 bases). The CDR3 extends over 14 amino acids. The V and J ends lost 5 bases and 4 bases respectively, with 14 bases between them. CDR1 is MDHEN, CDR2 SYDVKM, per germline. CDR3 sequence reads: CASSPQWGPETQYF. CDR3 in DNA: TGTGCCAGCAGTCCTCAATGGGGGCCAGAGACCCAGTACTTC.

This clone was seen only once. The chain employs TRBV6-6 and TRBJ2-2; 12 bases are shared with TRBD2. This CDR3 is 15 amino acids long. Germline V gene data show CDR1 as MNHNY and CDR2 as SVGAGI (reference sequence). V trimming: 9 bases; J trimming: 5 bases; junction bases outside the gene matches: 7. The DNA of the CDR3 is TGTGCCAGTCACAGACTAGCGGGAGTAACCGGGGAGCTGTTTTTT. It is translated as CASHRLAGVTGELFF.

The J gene is TRBJ2-7, the V gene TRBV11-2, with a possible D match to TRBD2 (5 bases). V was cut by 10 bases and J by 7 bases, with 17 bases left in between. The CDR3 has 12 residues. Germline loops: CDR1 SGHAT, CDR2 FQNNGV. The CDR3 loop reads CANPPPGKEQYV. DNA of the CDR3: TGTGCCAACCCGCCCCCGGGAAAAGAGCAGTACGTC.

The rearrangement links TRBV9 to TRBJ1-2, with TRBD1 matching 9 bases. Germline trimming cut 4 bases from V and 4 bases from J; bases unmatched to any gene: 8. The CDR3 loop spans 15 amino acids. Germline CDR1 SGDLS, CDR2 YYNGEE. The CDR3, as DNA: TGTGCCAGCAGCATAGGCGGGACAGGGAGCTATGGCTACACCTTC. It translates to CASSIGGTGSYGYTF.

The table lists this clone with a count of one. This chain joins TRBV5-1 and TRBJ1-1, with no clear D. CDR3 size: 13 residues. V was shortened by 0 bases and J by 2 bases, with 5 bases between the two germline ends. The germline V gene encodes CDR1 SGHRS and CDR2 YFSETQ. The CDR3 DNA reads as TGCGCCAGCAGCTTGGTTTCAAACACTGAAGCTTTCTTT. It codes for CASSLVSNTEAFF.

This chain connects TRBV7-8 to TRBJ1-3; D not resolved. CDR1 and CDR2 (germline): SGHVS, FQNEAQ. The V end was cut by 1 base, the J end by 0 bases, with 10 bases between. CDR3 size: 16 residues. The CDR3 spells CASSLVLDTSGNTIYF. In DNA, the CDR3 is TGTGCCAGCAGCTTAGTCCTTGACACCTCTGGAAACACCATATATTTT.

This clone was observed a few times. The V gene is TRBV25-1, the J gene TRBJ1-1, with 9 bases lining up with TRBD1. V gave up 2 bases and J gave up 9 bases; unmatched junction bases: 4. CDR1 is MGHDK, CDR2 SYGVNS, per germline. CDR3 size: 13 residues. CDR3 in amino acids: CASSEPGTGKAFF. CDR3 DNA: TGTGCCAGCAGTGAACCCGGGACAGGGAAAGCTTTCTTT.

The J gene is TRBJ1-2, the V gene TRBV20-1, with 7 bases fitting TRBD1. The CDR3 is 14 residues long. Germline V CDR1 and CDR2: DFQATT, SNEGSKA (reference sequence). V was clipped by 3 bases and J by 7 bases; unmatched bases: 11. CDR3: CSASPGQGVGGYTF. The CDR3 region has the DNA TGCAGTGCTAGTCCGGGGCAGGGGGTCGGTGGCTACACCTTC.

The gene calls are TRBV5-1 and TRBJ2-5, with 9 bases lining up with TRBD2. Germline V CDR1 and CDR2: SGHRS, YFSETQ. V dropped 0 bases and J dropped 3; count of bases not matched to a gene: 3. The CDR3 contains 15 residues. DNA of the CDR3: TGCGCCAGCAGCTTGGCCGGCGGGAGGGAAGAGACCCAGTACTTC. Protein sequence: CASSLAGGREETQYF.

This chain joins TRBV6-5 and TRBJ2-6; possibly TRBD1 for D (5 bases). The CDR3 spans 15 residues. Per the germline V gene, CDR1 is MNHEY and CDR2 is SVGAGI. V was cut by 0 bases and J by 5 bases, with 8 bases left in between. The chain's CDR3 is CASSYSGVRANVLTF. The CDR3, as DNA: TGTGCCAGCAGTTACTCAGGGGTGAGGGCCAACGTCCTGACTTTC.

The chain uses TRBV12-3 or TRBV12-4 and TRBJ2-7, with TRBD2 matching over 11 bases. This CDR3 contains 13 residues. Unmatched junction bases numbered 3, after V lost 9 bases and J lost 2 bases. The CDR3 DNA is TGTGCCAGTCGACTAGCGGGGACCTACGAGCAGTACGTC. Its protein product is CASRLAGTYEQYV.

This clone has just one count. V gene TRBV14 combines with J gene TRBJ2-7, with 14 bases matching TRBD2. CDR1 and CDR2 from the germline V gene are SGHDN and FVKESK. The CDR3 spans 20 residues. The V gene end was trimmed by 4 bases and the J gene end by 7 bases; junction bases not matched to a gene: 21. The CDR3 coding sequence is TGTGCCAGCAGCCCCAAGCCTCACCCCAGACTAGCGGGAGGGCCGGGGGAGCAGTACGTC. Protein: CASSPKPHPRLAGGPGEQYV.

V and J are TRBV6-5 and TRBJ2-2, with 7 bases fitting TRBD2. This CDR3 is 15 amino acids long. The V gene end was trimmed by 9 bases and the J gene end by 1 base; junction bases not matched to a gene: 8. Germline loops: CDR1 MNHEY, CDR2 SVGAGI. The CDR3 protein is CASLGGTKNTGELFF. The CDR3 DNA reads TGTGCCAGTTTGGGGGGGACTAAGAACACCGGGGAGCTGTTTTTT.

The rearrangement joins TRBV29-1 to TRBJ1-1; TRBD1 matches 7 bases. The CDR3 is 12 residues long. V shed 5 bases, J shed 5 bases, and the junction held 5 bases outside the gene matches. Germline assignment: CDR1 SQVTM and CDR2 ANQGSEA. CDR3 DNA sequence: TGCAGCGTTAGTAGGGACAGTACTGAAGCTTTCTTT. It encodes CSVSRDSTEAFF.

The chain employs TRBV5-5 and TRBJ2-1, with a weak D call TRBD1 (5 bases). With 3 bases removed from V and 10 bases from J, the gap between germline ends came to 8 bases. Looked up from germline, CDR1 is SGHKS and CDR2 is YYEKEE (reference sequence). CDR3 length: 11 amino acids. The CDR3 reads CASSSTAEQFF. The CDR3 DNA is TGTGCCAGCAGCTCGACAGCAGAGCAGTTCTTC.

This chain joins TRBV5-1 and TRBJ2-3, with a tentative D call TRBD1 (7 bases). The CDR3 totals 16 residues. With 4 bases removed from V and 5 bases from J, the gap between germline ends came to 20 bases. Per the germline V gene, CDR1 is SGHRS and CDR2 is YFSETQ. CDR3 coding DNA: TGCGCCAGCAGCCTGGAGGGGGCAGGAGCGGTAGATACGCAGTATTTT. It specifies CASSLEGAGAVDTQYF.

The chain recombines TRBV3-1 (or the pseudogene TRBV3-2) with TRBJ2-3; TRBD2 matches at 8 bases. J lost 2 bases, V lost 8 bases, and 9 bases had no gene match. The CDR3 is 15 amino acids. Germline CDR1 LGHDT, CDR2 YNNKEL (reference sequence). CDR3 DNA: TGTGCCAGCCGCCCCGAGCGGGGGATCACAGATACGCAGTATTTT. Its protein product is CASRPERGITDTQYF.

As to this clone: Distinct nucleotide sequences in the sample also encode this CDR3. The rearrangement joins TRBV6-5 to TRBJ1-1; D uncertain. Trimming removed 5 bases at V and 2 bases at J, with 9 bases between. CDR3 length: 13 amino acids. The V gene's germline CDR1 is MNHEY and CDR2 SVGAGI. In DNA, the CDR3 is TGTGCCAGCAGTCCCCCAGAAAACACTGAAGCTTTCTTT. This codes for CASSPPENTEAFF.

V is TRBV28 and J is TRBJ2-3, with D possibly TRBD1 on 7 matching bases. Germline lookup yields CDR1 MDHEN and CDR2 SYDVKM. The CDR3 is made up of 15 amino acids. V was shortened by 5 bases and J by 2 bases, with 14 bases between the two germline ends. The chain's CDR3 is CASSETGRTTDTQYF. In DNA form, the CDR3 reads TGTGCCAGCAGTGAGACAGGGAGGACCACAGATACGCAGTATTTT.

The chain has TRBV19 and TRBJ2-1; D is possibly TRBD2 (5 bases). With 2 bases removed from V and 6 bases from J, the gap between germline ends came to 5 bases. CDR3 length: 12 amino acids. The germline gives CDR1 LNHDA, CDR2 SQIVND (reference sequence). CDR3 nucleotides: TGTGCCAGTAGTATACTAGCCAATGAGCAGTTCTTC. Translated, it gives CASSILANEQFF.

This chain links TRBV10-3 with TRBJ2-2, with unresolved D. V was trimmed by 6 bases and J by 0 bases, leaving 8 bases between them. The CDR3 is made up of 14 amino acids. Per the germline V gene, CDR1 is ENHRY and CDR2 is SYGVKD. DNA for the CDR3: TGTGCCATCAGAGGAGCCGCGAACACCGGGGAGCTGTTTTTT. Amino acid sequence: CAIRGAANTGELFF.

This clone was detected once. This chain joins TRBV11-3 and TRBJ2-7, with a weak D call TRBD2 (7 bases). The CDR3 contains 14 residues. V lost 2 bases to trimming and J lost 0 bases, with 8 bases between them. Germline loops: CDR1 SGHNT, CDR2 YENEEA. The CDR3 DNA reads TGTGCCAGCAGCTTAAGGGGGGGCTCCTACGAGCAGTACGTC. Protein: CASSLRGGSYEQYV.